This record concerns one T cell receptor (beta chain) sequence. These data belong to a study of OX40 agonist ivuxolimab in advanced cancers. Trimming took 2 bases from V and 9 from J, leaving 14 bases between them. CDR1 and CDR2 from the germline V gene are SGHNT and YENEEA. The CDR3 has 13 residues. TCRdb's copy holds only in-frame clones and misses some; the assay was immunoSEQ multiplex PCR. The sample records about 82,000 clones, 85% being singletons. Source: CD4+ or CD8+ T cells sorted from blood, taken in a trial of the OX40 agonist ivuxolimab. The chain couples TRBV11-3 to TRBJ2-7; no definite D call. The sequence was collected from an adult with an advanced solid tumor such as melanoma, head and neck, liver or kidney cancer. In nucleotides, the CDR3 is TGTGCCAGCAGCTTAAATCCGGTCTCGGGGCAGTACTTC. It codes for CASSLNPVSGQYF.